The clone carrying this T cell receptor beta chain is a singleton in its sample. In the authors' methods: From reference gene primer amplification, estimates of nucleated cell counts were derived. The repertoire was sequenced with immunoSEQ multiplex PCR; TCRdb's copy has only in-frame clones and lacks some. V, J and clone size reflect that table, while D and trimming were determined from the DNA. The table records hundreds of thousands of clones, approximately 86% of them present only once. The CDR3 sequence is 16 residues long. Germline values: CDR1 MDHEN, CDR2 SYDVKM. J gave up 5 bases and V 5 bases, and 10 bases lay outside the gene matches. These data are taken from a study of blood T cell repertoires in COVID-19. Study as a whole: The samples span acute and convalescent COVID-19 from the United States, Italy and Spain. PBMCs, B-cell-depleted T cells, or T cells were the source of the cDNA or gDNA that made up the material.

The sequence came from a man aged 55 to 70 with acute or convalescent COVID-19. This chain links TRBV28 with TRBJ2-5; 11 bases match TRBD1. Sequenced input: peripheral blood. CDR3 residues: CASSPPWDRGWETQYF. In DNA form, the CDR3 reads TGTGCCAGCAGTCCACCATGGGACAGGGGGTGGGAGACCCAGTACTTC. Full variable domain (remainder filled in from reference TRBV28 and TRBJ2-5): DVKVTQSSRYLVKRTGEKVFLECVQDMDHENMFWYRQDPGLGLRLIYFSYDVKMKEKGDIPEGYSVSREKKERFSLILESASTNQTSMYLCASSPPWDRGWETQYFGPGTRLLVL.